The T cell receptor (beta chain) under discussion was sequenced for a study of blood T cell repertoires in COVID-19. Turning to the study itself: From the United States, Italy and Spain came samples of acute and convalescent COVID-19. PBMCs, B-cell-depleted T cells, or T cells were the source of the cDNA or gDNA that made up the material.

In the source study's methods: How many nucleated cells were present was estimated from reference gene primer amplification. TCRdb's copy holds only in-frame clones and misses some; the assay was immunoSEQ multiplex PCR. V, J and clone size are those of that table, while D and trimming were read from the DNA. The sample shows roughly 95,000 clones, around 80% of them seen only once. From germline, CDR1 is SEHNR and CDR2 FQNEAQ (reference sequence). The CDR3 is made up of 12 amino acids. V was trimmed by 4 bases and J by 11 bases, leaving 9 bases between them. The material sequenced was peripheral blood. The J gene is TRBJ1-6, the V gene TRBV7-9; possibly TRBD1 for D (5 bases). This TCR derives from a man older than 75 with acute or convalescent COVID-19. CDR3 region: CASSSRGTPLHF. The CDR3, as DNA: TGTGCCAGCAGCTCCCGGGGGACACCCCTCCACTTT.